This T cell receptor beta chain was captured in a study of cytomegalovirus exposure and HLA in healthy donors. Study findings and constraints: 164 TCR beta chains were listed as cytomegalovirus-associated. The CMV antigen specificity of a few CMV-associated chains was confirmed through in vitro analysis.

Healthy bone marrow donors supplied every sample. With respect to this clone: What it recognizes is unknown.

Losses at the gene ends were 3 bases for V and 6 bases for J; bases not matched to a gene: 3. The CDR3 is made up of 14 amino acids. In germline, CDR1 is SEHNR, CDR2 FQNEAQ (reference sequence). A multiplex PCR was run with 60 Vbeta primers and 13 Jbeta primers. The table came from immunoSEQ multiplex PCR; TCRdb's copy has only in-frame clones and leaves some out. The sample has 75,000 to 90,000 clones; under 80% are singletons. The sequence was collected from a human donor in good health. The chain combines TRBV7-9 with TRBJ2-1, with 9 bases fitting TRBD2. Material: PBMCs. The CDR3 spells CASSLTSGANEQFF. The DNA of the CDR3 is TGTGCCAGCAGCTTGACTAGCGGAGCCAATGAGCAGTTCTTC.